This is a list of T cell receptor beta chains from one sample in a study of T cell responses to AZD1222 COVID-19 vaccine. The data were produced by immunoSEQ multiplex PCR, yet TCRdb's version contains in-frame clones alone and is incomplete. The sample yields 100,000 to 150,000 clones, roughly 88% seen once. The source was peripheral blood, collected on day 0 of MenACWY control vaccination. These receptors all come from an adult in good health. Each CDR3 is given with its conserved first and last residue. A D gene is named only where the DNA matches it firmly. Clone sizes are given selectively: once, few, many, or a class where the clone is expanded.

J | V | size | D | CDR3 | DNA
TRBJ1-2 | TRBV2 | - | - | CASSAGGDPNYGYTF | TGTGCCAGCAGCGCCGGCGGGGACCCAAACTATGGCTACACCTTC
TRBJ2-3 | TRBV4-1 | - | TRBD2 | CASSLLADSTDTQYF | TGCGCCAGCAGCCTACTAGCGGACTCTACAGATACGCAGTATTTT
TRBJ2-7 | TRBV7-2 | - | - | CASSSTSGIEQYF | TGTGCCAGCAGCTCTACCTCAGGGATCGAGCAGTACTTC
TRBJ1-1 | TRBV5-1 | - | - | CASSLAGTGTEAFF | TGCGCCAGCAGCTTGGCCGGGACGGGCACTGAAGCTTTCTTT
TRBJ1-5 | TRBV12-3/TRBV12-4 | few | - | CASSFSNQPQHF | TGTGCCAGCAGTTTTTCCAATCAGCCCCAGCATTTT
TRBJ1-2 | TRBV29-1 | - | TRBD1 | CSAGDRGANGYTF | TGCAGCGCTGGGGACAGGGGAGCGAATGGCTACACCTTC
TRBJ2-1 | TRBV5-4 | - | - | CASSGGTGARLDNEQFF | TGTGCCAGCAGCGGGGGGACGGGGGCGCGGTTGGACAATGAGCAGTTCTTC
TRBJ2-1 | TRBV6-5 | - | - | CASSYGITSYNEQFF | TGTGCCAGCAGTTACGGAATTACCTCCTACAATGAGCAGTTCTTC
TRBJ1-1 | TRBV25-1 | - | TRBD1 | CASGPGGDTEAFF | TGTGCCAGCGGGCCAGGGGGCGACACTGAAGCTTTCTTT
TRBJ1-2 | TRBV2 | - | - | CASSLQQGLGNYGYTF | TGTGCCAGCAGTCTCCAACAGGGATTGGGTAACTATGGCTACACCTTC
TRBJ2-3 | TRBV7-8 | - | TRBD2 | CASSREGLAGDTQYF | TGTGCCAGCAGCAGAGAGGGACTAGCGGGGGATACGCAGTATTTT
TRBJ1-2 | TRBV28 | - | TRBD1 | CASRIDRGYGYTF | TGTGCCAGCAGGATAGACAGGGGTTATGGCTACACCTTC